This is a list of T cell receptor beta chains from one sample in a study of blood T cell repertoires in COVID-19. The repertoire was sequenced with immunoSEQ multiplex PCR; TCRdb's copy has only in-frame clones and lacks some. The sample carries about 320,000 clones, approximately 81% recorded once. Sequencing used PBMCs or T cells enriched from blood (not recorded which). Source of these receptors: a woman in her 30s who had been exposed to COVID-19. CDR3s include the opening cysteine and the closing phenylalanine or tryptophan. Each record gives: V gene, J gene, CDR3 protein.

TRBV10-3	TRBJ2-3	CAITDRVDTQYF
TRBV29-1	TRBJ2-2	CSVEEQGGGELFF
TRBV7-9	TRBJ2-7	CASSLIGGYEQYF
TRBV6-5	TRBJ1-2	CASRTYPGQVDGYTF
TRBV29-1	TRBJ2-7	CSVETSGGANSGEQYF
TRBV28	TRBJ1-5	CASSRPGQGNQPQHF
TRBV9	TRBJ1-2	CASRPEANRGGYTF
TRBV9	TRBJ2-3	CASSVEDTNTDTQYF
TRBV15	TRBJ2-7	CATSREDRADEQYF
TRBV5-1	TRBJ2-7	CASVRSNLAGWPQFYEQYF
TRBV7-3	TRBJ1-1	CASRTGLNTEAFF
TRBV6-5	TRBJ2-7	CASITNLADEQYF
TRBV5-4	TRBJ2-5	CASSKGLQETQYF
TRBV5-1	TRBJ2-2	CASIPTSGSTSGELFF
TRBV4-1	TRBJ1-3	CASSPKGRALSGNTIYF
TRBV18	TRBJ2-7	CASSPLLSGGSSYEQYF
TRBV7-9	TRBJ1-2	CASSLAPTGGYTF
TRBV19	TRBJ1-6	CASSRTESSYNSPLHF
TRBV9	TRBJ2-7	CASSVVEVGEQYF
TRBV6-5	TRBJ1-2	CASSYAGEGYGYTF
TRBV6-5	TRBJ1-3	CASSLDRTSNTIYF
TRBV28	TRBJ1-2	CASTFYRGVGFYGYTF
TRBV19	TRBJ1-2	CASSMMGREIYGYTF
TRBV5-4	TRBJ1-2	CASSLAADRNYGYTF
TRBV27	TRBJ2-1	CASKTRQDIIQFF
TRBV19	TRBJ2-7	CASSPTGRQVSYEQYF
TRBV12-3/TRBV12-4	TRBJ1-1	CASSPLPGTGYIF
TRBV2	TRBJ2-1	CASSEGLAGTYNEQFF
TRBV14	TRBJ2-7	CASSQRQGSYDEQYF
TRBV5-1	TRBJ1-6	CASSSGTANSPLHF
TRBV11-2	TRBJ2-3	CASSLVGTGGTDTQYF
TRBV7-9	TRBJ1-1	CASSRRDYLNTEAFF
TRBV5-1	TRBJ1-6	CASSLDRVNSPLHF
TRBV3-1/TRBV3-2	TRBJ2-3	CASSHPIAGGVTDTQYF
TRBV6-5	TRBJ2-7	CASRRTGDSYEQYF
TRBV6-5	TRBJ1-5	CASSMTGNQPQHF
TRBV3-1/TRBV3-2	TRBJ1-5	CASSQDARVDQPQHF
TRBV6-4	TRBJ2-1	CASSELAGGYNEQFF
TRBV7-4	TRBJ2-1	CASSLTRDREVQFF
TRBV6-2/TRBV6-3	TRBJ1-1	CASSLSSHMNTEAFF
TRBV19	TRBJ2-1	CASSTLDRAYNEQFF
TRBV7-2	TRBJ1-4	CASSFDRAANEKLFF
TRBV11-2	TRBJ1-4	CASRTGGAFEKLFF
TRBV24-1	TRBJ1-3	CATSDGQGVGNTIYF
TRBV7-3	TRBJ2-5	CASSASGASLLGETQYF
TRBV20-1	TRBJ2-5	CSASGGTPQETQYF